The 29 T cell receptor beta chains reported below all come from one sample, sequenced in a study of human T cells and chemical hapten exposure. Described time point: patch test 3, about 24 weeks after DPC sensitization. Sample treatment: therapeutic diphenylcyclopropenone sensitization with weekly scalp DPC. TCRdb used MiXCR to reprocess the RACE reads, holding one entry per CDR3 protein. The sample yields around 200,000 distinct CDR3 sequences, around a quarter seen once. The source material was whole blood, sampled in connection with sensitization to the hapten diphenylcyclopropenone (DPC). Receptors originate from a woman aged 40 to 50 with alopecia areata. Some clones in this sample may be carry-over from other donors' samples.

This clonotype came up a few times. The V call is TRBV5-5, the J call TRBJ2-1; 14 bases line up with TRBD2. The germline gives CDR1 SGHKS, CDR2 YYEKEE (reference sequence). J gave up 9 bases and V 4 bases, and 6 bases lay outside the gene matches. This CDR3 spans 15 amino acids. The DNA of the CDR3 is TGTGCCAGCAGCACACCGGGACTAGCGGGAGCTGAGCAGTTCTTC. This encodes CASSTPGLAGAEQFF. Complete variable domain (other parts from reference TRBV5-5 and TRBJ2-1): DAGVTQSPTHLIKTRGQQVTLRCSPISGHKSVSWYQQVLGQGPQFIFQYYEKEERGRGNFPDRFSARQFPNYSSELNVNALLLGDSALYLCASSTPGLAGAEQFFGPGTRLTVL.

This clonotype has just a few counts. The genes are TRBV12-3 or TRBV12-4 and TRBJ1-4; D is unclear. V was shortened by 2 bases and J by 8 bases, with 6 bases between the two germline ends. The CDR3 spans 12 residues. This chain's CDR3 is CASSLQAEKLFF. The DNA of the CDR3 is TGTGCCAGCAGTTTACAAGCCGAAAAACTGTTTTTT.

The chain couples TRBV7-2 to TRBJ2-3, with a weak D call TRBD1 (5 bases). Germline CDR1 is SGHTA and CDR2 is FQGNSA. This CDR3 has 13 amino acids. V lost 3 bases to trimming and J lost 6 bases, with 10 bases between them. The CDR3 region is CASSFQKGDTQYF. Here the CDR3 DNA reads TGTGCCAGCAGCTTCCAGAAGGGGGATACGCAGTATTTT.

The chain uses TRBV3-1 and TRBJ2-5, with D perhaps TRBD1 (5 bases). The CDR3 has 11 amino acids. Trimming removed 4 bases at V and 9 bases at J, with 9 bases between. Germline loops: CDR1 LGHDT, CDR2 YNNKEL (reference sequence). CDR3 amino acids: CASSLKGSQYF. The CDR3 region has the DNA TGTGCCAGCAGCCTCAAGGGGTCCCAGTACTTC.

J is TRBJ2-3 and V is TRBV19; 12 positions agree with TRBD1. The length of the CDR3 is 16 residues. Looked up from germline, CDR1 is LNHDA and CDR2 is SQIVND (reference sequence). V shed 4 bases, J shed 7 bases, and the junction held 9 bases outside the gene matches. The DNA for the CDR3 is TGTGCCAGTAGTACCGGGACAGGGGGCTTGAGAAATACGCAGTATTTT. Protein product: CASSTGTGGLRNTQYF.

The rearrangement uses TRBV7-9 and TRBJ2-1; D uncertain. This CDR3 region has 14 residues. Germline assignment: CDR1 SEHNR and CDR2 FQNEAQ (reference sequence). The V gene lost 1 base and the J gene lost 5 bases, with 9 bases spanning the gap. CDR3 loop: CASSLGRTNNEQFF. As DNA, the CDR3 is TGTGCCAGCAGCTTAGGCAGAACTAACAATGAGCAGTTCTTC. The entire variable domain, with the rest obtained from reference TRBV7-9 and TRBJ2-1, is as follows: DTGVSQNPRHKITKRGQNVTFRCDPISEHNRLYWYRQTLGQGPEFLTYFQNEAQLEKSRLLSDRFSAERPKGSFSTLEIQRTEQGDSAMYLCASSLGRTNNEQFFGPGTRLTVL.

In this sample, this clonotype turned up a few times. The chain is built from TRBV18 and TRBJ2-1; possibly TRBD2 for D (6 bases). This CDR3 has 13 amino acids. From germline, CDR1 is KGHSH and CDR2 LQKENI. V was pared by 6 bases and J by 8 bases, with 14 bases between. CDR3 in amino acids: CASSPTGVDEQFF. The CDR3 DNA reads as TGTGCCAGCTCGCCTACGGGAGTGGATGAGCAGTTCTTC.

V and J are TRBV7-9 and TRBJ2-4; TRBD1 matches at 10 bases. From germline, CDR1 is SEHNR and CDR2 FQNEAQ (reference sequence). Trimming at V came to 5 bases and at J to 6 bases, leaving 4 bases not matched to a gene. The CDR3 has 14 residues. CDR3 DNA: TGTGCCAGCAGCCCGGGACAGGGGATAAACATTCAGTACTTC. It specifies CASSPGQGINIQYF.

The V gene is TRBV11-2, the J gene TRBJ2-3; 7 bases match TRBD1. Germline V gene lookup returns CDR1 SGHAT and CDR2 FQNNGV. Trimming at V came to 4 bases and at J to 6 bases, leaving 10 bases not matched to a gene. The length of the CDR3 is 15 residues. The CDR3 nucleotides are TGTGCCAGCAGCTCAAGCAACAGGGGATTGGATACGCAGTATTTT. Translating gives CASSSSNRGLDTQYF.

DNA for the CDR3: TGTGCCAGCAGGGTAGATACGCAGTATTTT. This gives the protein CASRVDTQYF. The chain recombines TRBV2 with TRBJ2-3; D unclear. V gave up 6 bases and J gave up 5 bases, with 3 bases separating them. The CDR3 is 10 residues long. The germline gives CDR1 SNHLY, CDR2 FYNNEI.

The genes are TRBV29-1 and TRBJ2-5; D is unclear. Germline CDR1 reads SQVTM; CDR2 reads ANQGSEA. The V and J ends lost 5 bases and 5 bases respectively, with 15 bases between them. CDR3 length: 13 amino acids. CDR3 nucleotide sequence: TGCAGCGTTTTTACACACGCTGCGGAGACCCAGTACTTC. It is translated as CSVFTHAAETQYF.

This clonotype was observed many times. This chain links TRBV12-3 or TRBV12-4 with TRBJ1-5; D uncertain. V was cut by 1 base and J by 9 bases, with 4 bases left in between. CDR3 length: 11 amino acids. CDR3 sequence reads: CASSLGGPQHF. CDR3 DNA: TGTGCCAGCAGTTTAGGGGGGCCCCAGCATTTT.

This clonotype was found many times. In nucleotides, the CDR3 is TGTGCCAGCATCCTTAGCGGATCCTACGAGCAGTACTTC. Protein product: CASILSGSYEQYF. V usage is TRBV2 and J usage is TRBJ2-7; possibly TRBD2 for D (6 bases). This CDR3 spans 13 amino acids. Germline V gene data show CDR1 as SNHLY and CDR2 as FYNNEI. The V gene lost 7 bases and the J gene lost 1 base, with 11 bases spanning the gap.

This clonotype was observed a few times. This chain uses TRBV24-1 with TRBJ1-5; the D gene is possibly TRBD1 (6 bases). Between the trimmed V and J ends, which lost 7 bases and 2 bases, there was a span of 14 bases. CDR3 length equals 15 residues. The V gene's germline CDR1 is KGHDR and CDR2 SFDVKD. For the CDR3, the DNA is TGTGCCACCAGCCAAAGGGGGGCTGGCAATCAGCCCCAGCATTTT. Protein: CATSQRGAGNQPQHF.

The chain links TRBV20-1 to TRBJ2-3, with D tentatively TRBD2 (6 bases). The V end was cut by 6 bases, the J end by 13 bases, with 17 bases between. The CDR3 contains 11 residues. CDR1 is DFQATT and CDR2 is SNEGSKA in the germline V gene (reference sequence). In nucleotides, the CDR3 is TGCAGTGCAACGCCCCCGGGGGTGGAGTATTTT. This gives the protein CSATPPGVEYF.

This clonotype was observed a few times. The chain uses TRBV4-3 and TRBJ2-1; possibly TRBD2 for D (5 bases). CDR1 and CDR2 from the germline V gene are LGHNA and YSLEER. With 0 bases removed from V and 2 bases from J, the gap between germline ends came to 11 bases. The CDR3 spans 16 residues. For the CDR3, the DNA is TGCGCCAGCAGCCAAGATGCTAGCCACACCTACAATGAGCAGTTCTTC. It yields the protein CASSQDASHTYNEQFF.

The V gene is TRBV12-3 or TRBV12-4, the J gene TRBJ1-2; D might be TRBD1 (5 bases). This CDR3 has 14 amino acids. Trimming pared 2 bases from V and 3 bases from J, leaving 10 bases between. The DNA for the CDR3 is TGTGCCAGCAGTTTACTCAGGGCGCACTATGGCTACACCTTC. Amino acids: CASSLLRAHYGYTF.

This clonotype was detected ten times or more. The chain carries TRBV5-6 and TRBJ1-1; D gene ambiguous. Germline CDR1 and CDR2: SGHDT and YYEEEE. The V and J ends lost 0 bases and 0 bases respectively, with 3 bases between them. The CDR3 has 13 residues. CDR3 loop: CASSLGLNTEAFF. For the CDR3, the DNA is TGTGCCAGCAGCTTGGGGTTGAACACTGAAGCTTTCTTT.

The DNA for the CDR3 is TGTGCCAGCAGTTTACAGATGCTCTACAATGAGCAGTTCTTC. It specifies CASSLQMLYNEQFF. V and J are TRBV28 and TRBJ2-1; D remains unclear. The CDR3 totals 14 residues. Germline V lookup: CDR1 MDHEN, CDR2 SYDVKM. V was cut by 2 bases and J by 3 bases, with 8 bases left in between.

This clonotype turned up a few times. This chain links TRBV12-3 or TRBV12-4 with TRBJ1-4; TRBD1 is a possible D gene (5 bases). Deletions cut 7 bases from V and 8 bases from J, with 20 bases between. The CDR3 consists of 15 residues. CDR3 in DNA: TGTGCCAGCAACAGCGGGGCGGCCGCAGGGGAAAAACTGTTTTTT. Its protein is CASNSGAAAGEKLFF.

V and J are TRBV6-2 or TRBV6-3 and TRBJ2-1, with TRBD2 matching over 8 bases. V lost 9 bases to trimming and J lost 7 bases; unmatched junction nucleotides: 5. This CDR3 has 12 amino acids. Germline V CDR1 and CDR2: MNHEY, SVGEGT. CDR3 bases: TGTGCCAGTAGGACTAGCTTGAATGAGCAGTTCTTC. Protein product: CASRTSLNEQFF.

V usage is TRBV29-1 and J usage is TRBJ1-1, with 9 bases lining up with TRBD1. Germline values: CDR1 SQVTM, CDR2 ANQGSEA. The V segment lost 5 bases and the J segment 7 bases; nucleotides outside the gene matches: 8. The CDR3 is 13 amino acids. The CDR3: CSVQQGAGGEAFF. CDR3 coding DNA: TGCAGCGTTCAACAGGGGGCGGGAGGTGAAGCTTTCTTT.

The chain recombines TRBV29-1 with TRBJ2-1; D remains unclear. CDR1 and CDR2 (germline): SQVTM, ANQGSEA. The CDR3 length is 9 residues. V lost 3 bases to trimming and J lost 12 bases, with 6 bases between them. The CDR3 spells CSVEGGQFF. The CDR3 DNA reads TGCAGCGTTGAGGGCGGGCAGTTCTTC.

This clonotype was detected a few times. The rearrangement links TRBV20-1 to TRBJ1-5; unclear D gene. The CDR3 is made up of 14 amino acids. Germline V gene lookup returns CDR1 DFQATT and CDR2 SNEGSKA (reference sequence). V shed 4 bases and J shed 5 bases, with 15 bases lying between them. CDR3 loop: CSAKGFGDYQPQHF. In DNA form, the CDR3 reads TGCAGTGCTAAGGGTTTCGGGGATTATCAGCCCCAGCATTTT.

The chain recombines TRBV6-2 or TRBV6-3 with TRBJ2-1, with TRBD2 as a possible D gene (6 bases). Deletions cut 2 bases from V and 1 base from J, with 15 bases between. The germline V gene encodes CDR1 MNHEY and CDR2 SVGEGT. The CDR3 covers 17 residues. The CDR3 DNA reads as TGTGCCAGCAGTTACCTAAATAGCGGACCTTCCTACAATGAGCAGTTCTTC. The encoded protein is CASSYLNSGPSYNEQFF.

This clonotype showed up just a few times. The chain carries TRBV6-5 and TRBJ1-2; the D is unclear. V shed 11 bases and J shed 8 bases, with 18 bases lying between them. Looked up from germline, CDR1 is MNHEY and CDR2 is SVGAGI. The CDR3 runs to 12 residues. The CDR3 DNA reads TGTGCCGTACGCTACACGGACGGGGGCTACACCTTC. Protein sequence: CAVRYTDGGYTF.

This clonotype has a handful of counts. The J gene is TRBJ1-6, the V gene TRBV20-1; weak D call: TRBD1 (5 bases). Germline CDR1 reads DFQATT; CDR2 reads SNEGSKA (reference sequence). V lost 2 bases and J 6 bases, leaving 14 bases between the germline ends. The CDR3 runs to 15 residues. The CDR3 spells CSARRQPNRNSPLHF. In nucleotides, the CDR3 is TGCAGTGCTAGACGACAGCCGAACCGTAATTCACCCCTCCACTTT.

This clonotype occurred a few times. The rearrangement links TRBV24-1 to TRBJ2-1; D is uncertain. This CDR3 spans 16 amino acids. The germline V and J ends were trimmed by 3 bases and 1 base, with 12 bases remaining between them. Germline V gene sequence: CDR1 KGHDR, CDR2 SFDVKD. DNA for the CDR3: TGTGCCACCAGTGATACCGGACCCGCTTCCTACAATGAGCAGTTCTTC. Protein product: CATSDTGPASYNEQFF.

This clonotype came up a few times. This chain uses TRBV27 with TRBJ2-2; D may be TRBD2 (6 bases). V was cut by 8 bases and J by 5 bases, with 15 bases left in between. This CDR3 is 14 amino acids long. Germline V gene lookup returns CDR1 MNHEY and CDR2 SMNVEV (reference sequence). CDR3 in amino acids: CASGPGVWTGELFF. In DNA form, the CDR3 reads TGTGCCAGCGGACCGGGGGTCTGGACCGGGGAGCTGTTTTTT.